The rows below give T cell receptor beta chains drawn from one sample of a study of T cells in Graves' hyperthyroidism and ophthalmopathy. MiXCR, run by TCRdb on the multiplex PCR reads, gives a single entry per CDR3 protein. The table includes roughly 420,000 distinct CDR3 sequences, 15% to 19% detected once. The material sequenced was blood. These receptors were collected from a woman aged 18 to 35 with Graves' hyperthyroidism. CDR3s include the opening cysteine and the closing phenylalanine or tryptophan. The D gene is left open where the match is weak. Clone size is shown for a subset of rows, as once, few, many or a class of expanded clone.

clone_size: .; v_call: TRBV6-4; cdr3_length: 13; j_call: TRBJ2-3; d_call: .; cdr3_aa: CASSEGSADTQYF; cdr3_nt: TGTGCCAGCAGTGAAGGGTCGGCGGATACGCAGTATTTT
clone_size: few; v_call: TRBV24-1; cdr3_length: 14; j_call: TRBJ2-3; d_call: TRBD2; cdr3_aa: CATGAGGPPDTQYF; cdr3_nt: TGTGCCACCGGGGCGGGAGGGCCCCCAGATACGCAGTATTTT
clone_size: many; v_call: TRBV7-3; cdr3_length: 18; j_call: TRBJ2-3; d_call: TRBD2; cdr3_aa: CASSTQGTSGGGTDTQYF; cdr3_nt: TGTGCCAGCAGCACCCAGGGGACTAGCGGGGGGGGCACAGATACGCAGTATTTT
clone_size: .; v_call: TRBV29-1; cdr3_length: 12; j_call: TRBJ2-2; d_call: .; cdr3_aa: CSAIRGSGELFF; cdr3_nt: TGCAGCGCAATTCGGGGTTCCGGGGAGCTGTTTTTT
clone_size: many; v_call: TRBV28; cdr3_length: 15; j_call: TRBJ1-4; d_call: .; cdr3_aa: CASTQDGLPREKLFF; cdr3_nt: TGTGCCAGCACCCAAGACGGATTACCTAGGGAAAAACTGTTTTTT
clone_size: many; v_call: TRBV6-5; cdr3_length: 15; j_call: TRBJ2-5; d_call: .; cdr3_aa: CASSYSPGSGETQYF; cdr3_nt: TGTGCCAGCAGTTACTCGCCAGGGTCAGGAGAGACCCAGTACTTC
clone_size: .; v_call: TRBV10-1; cdr3_length: 19; j_call: TRBJ2-6; d_call: .; cdr3_aa: CASSGSPDPAFSGANVLTF; cdr3_nt: TGCGCCAGCAGTGGGTCCCCCGATCCGGCTTTCTCTGGGGCCAACGTCCTGACTTTC
clone_size: many; v_call: TRBV7-2; cdr3_length: 15; j_call: TRBJ1-4; d_call: .; cdr3_aa: CASSLARATNEKLFF; cdr3_nt: TGTGCCAGCAGCTTAGCGAGGGCGACTAATGAAAAACTGTTTTTT
clone_size: few; v_call: TRBV30; cdr3_length: 13; j_call: TRBJ1-3; d_call: .; cdr3_aa: CAATEFFGNTIYF; cdr3_nt: TGTGCCGCTACGGAATTTTTTGGAAACACCATATATTTT
clone_size: few; v_call: TRBV28; cdr3_length: 12; j_call: TRBJ2-3; d_call: TRBD1; cdr3_aa: CASSPRDRAQYF; cdr3_nt: TGTGCCAGCAGCCCAAGAGACAGGGCGCAGTATTTT
clone_size: many; v_call: TRBV9; cdr3_length: 13; j_call: TRBJ2-7; d_call: TRBD1; cdr3_aa: CASSYRGLNEQYF; cdr3_nt: TGTGCCAGCAGCTACAGGGGGCTGAACGAGCAGTACTTC
clone_size: many; v_call: TRBV29-1; cdr3_length: 14; j_call: TRBJ2-5; d_call: TRBD2; cdr3_aa: CSVEVPREGETQYF; cdr3_nt: TGCAGCGTTGAAGTTCCAAGGGAGGGAGAGACCCAGTACTTC
clone_size: once; v_call: TRBV3-1; cdr3_length: 14; j_call: TRBJ1-6; d_call: .; cdr3_aa: CASSQGQNNSPLHF; cdr3_nt: TGTGCCAGCAGCCAAGGACAGAATAATTCACCCCTCCACTTT
clone_size: many; v_call: TRBV27; cdr3_length: 14; j_call: TRBJ2-5; d_call: .; cdr3_aa: CASSLGGRAETQYF; cdr3_nt: TGTGCCAGCAGCCTCGGGGGGCGAGCGGAGACCCAGTACTTC
clone_size: .; v_call: TRBV5-1; cdr3_length: 15; j_call: TRBJ2-7; d_call: .; cdr3_aa: CASSLGPASQYEQYF; cdr3_nt: TGCGCCAGCAGCTTAGGGCCAGCCAGCCAATACGAGCAGTACTTC